This TCR beta chain was captured in a study of blood T cell repertoires in COVID-19. Background on the study: Acute and convalescent COVID-19 specimens originated in the United States, Italy and Spain. T cells, B-cell-depleted T cells, or PBMCs provided the cDNA or gDNA that served as material.

Germline V gives CDR1 SGHTA, CDR2 FQGNSA. The CDR3 loop spans 15 amino acids. With V trimmed by 0 bases and J by 11 bases, 8 bases remained unmatched. As handled by the study authors: Using reference gene primer amplification, nucleated cell counts were estimated. Only in-frame clones appear in the TCRdb table, and some are missing; sequencing was by immunoSEQ multiplex PCR. That table is the source of V, J and clone size, and D and trimming were worked out from the DNA. The sample includes over 150,000 clones, roughly four fifths of them seen just once. J is TRBJ2-1 and V is TRBV7-2; 9 bases are a match to TRBD2. The sequence was collected from an elderly man with acute or convalescent COVID-19. The sample was peripheral blood. CDR3 bases: TGTGCCAGCAGCTTAGCTTTTAGCGGGGGCACCCAGCAGTTCTTC. Encoded protein: CASSLAFSGGTQQFF.